The rows below give T cell receptor beta chains drawn from one sample of a study of Graves' ophthalmopathy and Graves' hyperthyroidism. MiXCR, run by TCRdb on the multiplex PCR reads, gives a single entry per CDR3 protein. Altogether some 350,000 distinct CDR3 sequences are present, about a sixth being singletons, with the ten largest covering 2.4%. The sequenced material came from peripheral blood. All receptors come from an adult woman with stable Graves' hyperthyroidism. The CDR3 runs from the conserved cysteine through the conserved F or W. Each record gives: clone size, V gene, D gene, J gene, CDR3 protein, CDR3 DNA. The D gene is left open where the match is weak. Clone sizes are given selectively: once, few, many, or a class where the clone is expanded.

abundance: many; v_gene: TRBV4-3; d_gene: TRBD1; j_gene: TRBJ2-7; CDR3aa: CASSQERDSSYYEQYF; CDR3nt: TGCGCCAGCAGCCAAGAAAGGGACAGTTCGTACTACGAGCAGTACTTC
abundance: .; v_gene: TRBV5-6; d_gene: .; j_gene: TRBJ1-2; CDR3aa: CASSLERGIYTF; CDR3nt: TGTGCCAGCAGCTTGGAACGGGGAATCTACACCTTC
abundance: many; v_gene: TRBV6-6; d_gene: .; j_gene: TRBJ1-1; CDR3aa: CASSYSLRQMNTEAFF; CDR3nt: TGTGCCAGCAGTTACTCTCTCCGGCAGATGAACACTGAAGCTTTCTTT
abundance: many; v_gene: TRBV6-1; d_gene: TRBD1; j_gene: TRBJ2-5; CDR3aa: CASRPDRVRETQYF; CDR3nt: TGTGCCAGCAGGCCGGACAGGGTTCGTGAGACCCAGTACTTC
abundance: .; v_gene: TRBV3-1; d_gene: TRBD2; j_gene: TRBJ2-7; CDR3aa: CASSPLGPSGMTTYEQYF; CDR3nt: TGTGCCAGCAGCCCATTAGGGCCTAGCGGGATGACCACCTACGAGCAGTACTTC
abundance: many; v_gene: TRBV29-1; d_gene: TRBD1; j_gene: TRBJ1-2; CDR3aa: CSVGRESGQGLF; CDR3nt: TGCAGCGTTGGACGGGAATCGGGACAGGGGCTCTTC
abundance: many; v_gene: TRBV6-5; d_gene: TRBD1; j_gene: TRBJ1-6; CDR3aa: CASSWKLGTAHNSPLHF; CDR3nt: TGTGCCAGCAGTTGGAAACTAGGGACAGCTCATAATTCACCCCTCCACTTT
abundance: many; v_gene: TRBV10-3; d_gene: .; j_gene: TRBJ2-3; CDR3aa: CAISESSKPSTDTQYF; CDR3nt: TGTGCCATCAGTGAGTCATCTAAGCCTAGCACAGATACGCAGTATTTT
abundance: many; v_gene: TRBV7-2; d_gene: TRBD2; j_gene: TRBJ2-5; CDR3aa: CASSPRLSGRSETQYF; CDR3nt: TGTGCCAGCAGCCCACGACTAAGCGGGAGATCAGAGACCCAGTACTTC
abundance: many; v_gene: TRBV6-1; d_gene: .; j_gene: TRBJ1-3; CDR3aa: CASSGRAPGGGNTIYF; CDR3nt: TGTGCCAGCAGTGGTCGGGCCCCCGGTGGAGGAAACACCATATATTTT
abundance: many; v_gene: TRBV24-1; d_gene: TRBD1; j_gene: TRBJ1-2; CDR3aa: CATSDRRQGVNPYGYTF; CDR3nt: TGTGCCACCAGTGACCGCCGACAGGGGGTGAACCCCTATGGCTACACCTTC
abundance: .; v_gene: TRBV28; d_gene: TRBD2; j_gene: TRBJ2-2; CDR3aa: CASRIAGRGTGELFF; CDR3nt: TGTGCCAGCAGAATAGCGGGGCGAGGCACCGGGGAGCTGTTTTTT
abundance: many; v_gene: TRBV28; d_gene: .; j_gene: TRBJ2-2; CDR3aa: CASSIPNRVSNTGELFF; CDR3nt: TGTGCCAGCAGCATTCCGAACAGGGTTTCGAACACCGGGGAGCTGTTTTTT